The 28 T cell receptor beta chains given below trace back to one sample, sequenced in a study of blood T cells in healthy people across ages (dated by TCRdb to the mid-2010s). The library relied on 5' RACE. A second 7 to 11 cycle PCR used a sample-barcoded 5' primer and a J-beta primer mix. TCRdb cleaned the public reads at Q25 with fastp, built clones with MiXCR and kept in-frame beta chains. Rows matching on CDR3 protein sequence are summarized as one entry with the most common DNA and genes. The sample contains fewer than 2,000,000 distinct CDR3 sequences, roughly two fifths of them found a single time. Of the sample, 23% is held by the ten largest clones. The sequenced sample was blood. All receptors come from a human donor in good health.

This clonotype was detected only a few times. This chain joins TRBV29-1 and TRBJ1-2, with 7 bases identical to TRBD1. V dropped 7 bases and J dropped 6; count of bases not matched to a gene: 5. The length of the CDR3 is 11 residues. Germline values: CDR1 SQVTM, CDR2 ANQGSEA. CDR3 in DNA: TGCAGCGACGGGACAGCTGATGGCTACACCTTC. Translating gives CSDGTADGYTF.

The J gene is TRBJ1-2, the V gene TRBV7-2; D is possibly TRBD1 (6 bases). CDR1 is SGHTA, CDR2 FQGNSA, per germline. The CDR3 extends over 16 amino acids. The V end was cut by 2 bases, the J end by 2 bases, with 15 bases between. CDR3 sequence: CASSLTGGARNYGYTF. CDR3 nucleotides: TGTGCCAGCAGCTTAACCGGGGGGGCGCGAAACTATGGCTACACCTTC.

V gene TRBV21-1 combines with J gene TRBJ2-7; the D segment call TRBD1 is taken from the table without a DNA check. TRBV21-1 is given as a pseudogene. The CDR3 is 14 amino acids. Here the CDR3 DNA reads TGTGCCAGCAGCAAAGGTGCGGGGGCTTACGAGCAGTACTTC. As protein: CASSKGAGAYEQYF.

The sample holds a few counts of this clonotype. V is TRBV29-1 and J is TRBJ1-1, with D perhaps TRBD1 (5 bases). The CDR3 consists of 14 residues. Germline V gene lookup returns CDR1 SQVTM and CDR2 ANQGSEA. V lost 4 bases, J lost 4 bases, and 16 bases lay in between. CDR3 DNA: TGCAGCGTTGTGGCAGGGTGGTATGTCACTGAAGCTTTCTTT. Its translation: CSVVAGWYVTEAFF.

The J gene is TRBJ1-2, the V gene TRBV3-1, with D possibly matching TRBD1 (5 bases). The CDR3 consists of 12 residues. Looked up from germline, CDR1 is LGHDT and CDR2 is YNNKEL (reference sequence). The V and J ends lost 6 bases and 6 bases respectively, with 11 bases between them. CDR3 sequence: CASSDTRDGYTF. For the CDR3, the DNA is TGTGCCAGCAGTGACACCAGGGATGGCTACACCTTC.

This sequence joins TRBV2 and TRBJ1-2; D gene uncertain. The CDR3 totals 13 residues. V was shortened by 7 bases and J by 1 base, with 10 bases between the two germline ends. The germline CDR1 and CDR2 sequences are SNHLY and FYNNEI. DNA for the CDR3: TGTGCCAGCATAGAGACAAATAACTATGGCTACACCTTC. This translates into CASIETNNYGYTF.

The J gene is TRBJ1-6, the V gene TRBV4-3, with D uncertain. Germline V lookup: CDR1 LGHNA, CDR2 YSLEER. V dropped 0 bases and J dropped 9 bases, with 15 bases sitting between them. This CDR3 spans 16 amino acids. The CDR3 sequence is CASSQDLEGSGSPLHF. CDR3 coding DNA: TGCGCCAGCAGCCAAGATCTAGAGGGTTCGGGTTCACCCCTCCACTTT.

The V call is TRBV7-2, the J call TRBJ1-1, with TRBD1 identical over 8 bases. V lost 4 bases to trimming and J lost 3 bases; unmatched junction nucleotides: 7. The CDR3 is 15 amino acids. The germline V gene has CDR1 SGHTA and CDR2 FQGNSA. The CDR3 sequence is CASSSRTGWDTEAFF. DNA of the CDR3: TGTGCCAGCAGCTCCCGGACAGGGTGGGACACTGAAGCTTTCTTT.

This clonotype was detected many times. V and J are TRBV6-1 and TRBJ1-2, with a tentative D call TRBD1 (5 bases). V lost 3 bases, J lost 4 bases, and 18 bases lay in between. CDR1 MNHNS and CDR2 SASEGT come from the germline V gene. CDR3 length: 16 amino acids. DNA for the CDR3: TGTGCCAGCAGTGATCTAAGTTTACAGGCTCTCTATGGCTACACCTTC. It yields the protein CASSDLSLQALYGYTF.

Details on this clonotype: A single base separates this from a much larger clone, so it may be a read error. CDR3 in DNA: TGTGCCAGCAGTCTCCCCCTGGGTCAACCCTACGAGCAGTACTTC. Its protein product is CASSLPLGQPYEQYF. The chain is built from TRBV6-2 or TRBV6-3 and TRBJ2-7; no clear D. This CDR3 contains 15 residues. The V and J ends lost 5 bases and 2 bases respectively, with 16 bases between them. Germline assignment: CDR1 MNHEY and CDR2 SVGEGT.

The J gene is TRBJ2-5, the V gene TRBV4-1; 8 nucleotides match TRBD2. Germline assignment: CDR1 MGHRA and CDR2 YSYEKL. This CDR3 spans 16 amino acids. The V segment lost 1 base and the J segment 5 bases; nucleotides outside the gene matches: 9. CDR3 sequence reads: CASSQAGGRLGETQYF. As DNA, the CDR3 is TGCGCCAGCAGCCAAGCGGGGGGGCGACTTGGGGAGACCCAGTACTTC.

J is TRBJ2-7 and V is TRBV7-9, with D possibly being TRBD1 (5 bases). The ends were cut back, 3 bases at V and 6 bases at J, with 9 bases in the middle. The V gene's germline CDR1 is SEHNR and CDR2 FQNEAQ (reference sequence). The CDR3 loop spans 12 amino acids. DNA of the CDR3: TGTGCCAGCAGCTTGCCAGGGTTCGAGCAGTACTTC. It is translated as CASSLPGFEQYF.

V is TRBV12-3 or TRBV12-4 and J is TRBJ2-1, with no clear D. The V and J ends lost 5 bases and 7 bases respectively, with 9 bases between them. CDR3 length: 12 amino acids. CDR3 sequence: CASSQQFNEQFF. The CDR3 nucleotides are TGTGCCAGCAGTCAACAGTTTAATGAGCAGTTCTTC.

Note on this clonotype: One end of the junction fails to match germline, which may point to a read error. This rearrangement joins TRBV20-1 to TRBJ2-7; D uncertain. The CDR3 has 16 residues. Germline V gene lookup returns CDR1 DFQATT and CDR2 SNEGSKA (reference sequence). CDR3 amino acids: CSARDSNDVLSYERYF. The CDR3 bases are TGCAGTGCTAGAGACTCCAATGACGTTCTCTCCTACGAGCGGTACTTC.

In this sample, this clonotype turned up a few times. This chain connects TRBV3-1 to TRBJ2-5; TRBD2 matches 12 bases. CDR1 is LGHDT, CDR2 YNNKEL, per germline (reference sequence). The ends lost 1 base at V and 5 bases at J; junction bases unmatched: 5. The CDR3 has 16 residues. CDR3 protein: CASSQGLAGVAETQYF. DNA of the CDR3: TGTGCCAGCAGCCAAGGACTAGCGGGGGTCGCTGAGACCCAGTACTTC.

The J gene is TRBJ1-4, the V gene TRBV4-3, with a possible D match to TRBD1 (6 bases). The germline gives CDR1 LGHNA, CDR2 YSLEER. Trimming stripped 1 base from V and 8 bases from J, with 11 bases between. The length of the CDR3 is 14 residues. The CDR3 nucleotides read TGCGCCAGCAGCCAAGGTAGCAGGGGAGAAAAACTGTTTTTT. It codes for CASSQGSRGEKLFF.

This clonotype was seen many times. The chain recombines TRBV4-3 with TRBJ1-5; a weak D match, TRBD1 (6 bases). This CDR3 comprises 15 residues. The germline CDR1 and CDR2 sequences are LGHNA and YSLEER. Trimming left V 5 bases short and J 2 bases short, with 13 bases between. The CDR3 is CASSSNYRGNQPQHF. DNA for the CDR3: TGCGCCAGCAGCTCGAACTACAGGGGCAATCAGCCCCAGCATTTT.

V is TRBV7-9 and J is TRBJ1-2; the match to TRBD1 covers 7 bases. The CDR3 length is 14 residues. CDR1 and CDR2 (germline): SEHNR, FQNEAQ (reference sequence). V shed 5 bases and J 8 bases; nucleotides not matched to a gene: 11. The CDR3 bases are TGTGCCAGCAGCCGCGTGACAGGGTCGGGAGGCTACACCTTC. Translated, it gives CASSRVTGSGGYTF. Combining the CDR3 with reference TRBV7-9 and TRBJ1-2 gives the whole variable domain DTGVSQNPRHKITKRGQNVTFRCDPISEHNRLYWYRQTLGQGPEFLTYFQNEAQLEKSRLLSDRFSAERPKGSFSTLEIQRTEQGDSAMYLCASSRVTGSGGYTFGSGTRLTVV.

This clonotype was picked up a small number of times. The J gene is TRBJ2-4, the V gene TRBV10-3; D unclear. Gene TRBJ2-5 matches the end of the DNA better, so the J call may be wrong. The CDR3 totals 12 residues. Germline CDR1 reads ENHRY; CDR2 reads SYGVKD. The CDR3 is CAISGSKKTQYF. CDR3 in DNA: TGTGCCATCAGTGGGTCAAAGAAGACCCAGTACTTC.

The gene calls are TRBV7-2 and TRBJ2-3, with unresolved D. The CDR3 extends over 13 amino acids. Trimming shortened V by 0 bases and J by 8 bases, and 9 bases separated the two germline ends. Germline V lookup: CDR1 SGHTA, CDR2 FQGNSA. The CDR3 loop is CASSLADGSTQYF. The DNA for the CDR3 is TGTGCCAGCAGCTTAGCCGACGGGTCTACGCAGTATTTT.

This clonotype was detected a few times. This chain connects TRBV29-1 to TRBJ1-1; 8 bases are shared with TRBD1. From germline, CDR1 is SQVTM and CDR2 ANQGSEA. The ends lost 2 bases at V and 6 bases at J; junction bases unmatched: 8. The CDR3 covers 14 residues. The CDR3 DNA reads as TGCAGCGTTGAAAGATCAGGGGGCATAGCTGAAGCTTTCTTT. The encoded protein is CSVERSGGIAEAFF.

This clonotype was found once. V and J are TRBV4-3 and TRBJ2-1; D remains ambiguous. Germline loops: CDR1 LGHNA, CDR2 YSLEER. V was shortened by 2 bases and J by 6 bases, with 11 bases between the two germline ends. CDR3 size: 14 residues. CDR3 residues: CASSQSTIFNEQFF. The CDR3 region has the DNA TGCGCCAGCAGCCAATCAACTATCTTCAATGAGCAGTTCTTC.

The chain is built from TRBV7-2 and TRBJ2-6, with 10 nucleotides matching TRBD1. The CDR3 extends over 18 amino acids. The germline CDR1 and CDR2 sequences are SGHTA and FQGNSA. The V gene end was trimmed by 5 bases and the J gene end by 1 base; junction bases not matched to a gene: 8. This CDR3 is CASSPSRDRGSGANVLTF. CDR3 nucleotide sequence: TGTGCCAGCAGCCCAAGCCGGGACAGGGGTTCTGGGGCCAACGTCCTGACTTTC.

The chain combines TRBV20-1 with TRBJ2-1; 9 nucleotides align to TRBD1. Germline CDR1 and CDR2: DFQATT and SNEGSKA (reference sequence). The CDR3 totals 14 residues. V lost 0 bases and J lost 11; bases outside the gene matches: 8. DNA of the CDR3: TGCAGTGCTAGAGACCGGGACAGGGCAAAGAAGCAGTTCTTC. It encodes CSARDRDRAKKQFF.

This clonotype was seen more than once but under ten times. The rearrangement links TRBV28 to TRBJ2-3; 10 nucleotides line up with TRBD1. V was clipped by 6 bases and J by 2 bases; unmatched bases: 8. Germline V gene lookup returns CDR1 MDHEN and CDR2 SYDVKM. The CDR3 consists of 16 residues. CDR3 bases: TGTGCCAGCAGGACCCCTGACAGGGGGCCCACAGATACGCAGTATTTT. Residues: CASRTPDRGPTDTQYF.

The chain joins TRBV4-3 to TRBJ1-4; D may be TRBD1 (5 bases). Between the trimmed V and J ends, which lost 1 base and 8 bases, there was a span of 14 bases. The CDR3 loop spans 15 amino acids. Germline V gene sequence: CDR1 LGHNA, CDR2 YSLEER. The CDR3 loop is CASSQARKGWEKLFF. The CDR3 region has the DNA TGCGCCAGCAGCCAAGCCCGGAAGGGGTGGGAAAAACTGTTTTTT.

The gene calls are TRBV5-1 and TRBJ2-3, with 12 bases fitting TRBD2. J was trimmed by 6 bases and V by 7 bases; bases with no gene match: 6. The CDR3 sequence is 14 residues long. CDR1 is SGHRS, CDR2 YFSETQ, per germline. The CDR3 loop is CASRTSGDLDTQYF. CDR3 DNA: TGCGCCAGCCGGACTAGCGGGGACCTCGATACGCAGTATTTT.

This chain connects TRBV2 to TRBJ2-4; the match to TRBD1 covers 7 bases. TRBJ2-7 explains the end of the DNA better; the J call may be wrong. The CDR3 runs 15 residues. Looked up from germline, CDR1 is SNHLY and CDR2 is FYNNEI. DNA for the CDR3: TGTGCCAGCAGTGTTTCCCGGGACAGCAACTACGAGCAGTACTTC. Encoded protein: CASSVSRDSNYEQYF.